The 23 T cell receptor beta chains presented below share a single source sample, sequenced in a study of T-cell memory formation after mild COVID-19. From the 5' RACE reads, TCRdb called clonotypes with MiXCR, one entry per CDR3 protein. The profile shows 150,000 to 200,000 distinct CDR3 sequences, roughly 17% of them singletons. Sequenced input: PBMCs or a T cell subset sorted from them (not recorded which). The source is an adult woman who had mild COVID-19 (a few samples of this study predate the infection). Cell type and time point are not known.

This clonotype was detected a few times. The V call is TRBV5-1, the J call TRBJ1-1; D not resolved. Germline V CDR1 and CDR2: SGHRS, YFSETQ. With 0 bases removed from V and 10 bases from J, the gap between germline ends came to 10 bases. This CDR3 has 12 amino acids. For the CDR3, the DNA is TGCGCCAGCAGCTTGGTAGAAGGGAGAGCTTTCTTT. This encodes CASSLVEGRAFF.

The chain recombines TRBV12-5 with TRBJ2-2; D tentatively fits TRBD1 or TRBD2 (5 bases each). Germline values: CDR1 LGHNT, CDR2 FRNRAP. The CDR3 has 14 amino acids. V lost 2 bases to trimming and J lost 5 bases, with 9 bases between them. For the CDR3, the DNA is TGTGCTAGTGGTTTGTGGGGGAAAACCGGGGAGCTGTTTTTT. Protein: CASGLWGKTGELFF.

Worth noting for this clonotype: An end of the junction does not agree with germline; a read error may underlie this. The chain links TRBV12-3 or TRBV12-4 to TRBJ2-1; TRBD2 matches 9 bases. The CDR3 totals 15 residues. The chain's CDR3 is CASSLAGSQPNEQFF. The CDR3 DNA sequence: TGTGCCAGCAGTCTAGCGGGGTCACAACCCAATGAGCAGTTCTTC.

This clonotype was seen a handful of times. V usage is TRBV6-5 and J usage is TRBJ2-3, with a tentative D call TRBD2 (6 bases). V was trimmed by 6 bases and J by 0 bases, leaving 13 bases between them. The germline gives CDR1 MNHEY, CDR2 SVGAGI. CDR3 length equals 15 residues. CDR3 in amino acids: CASRITGTSTDTQYF. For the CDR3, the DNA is TGTGCCAGCAGAATCACCGGGACTAGCACAGATACGCAGTATTTT.

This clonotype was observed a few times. This CDR3 is CASSLRPSGLRQGKWYGYTF. The CDR3 nucleotides read TGCGCCAGCAGCTTACGCCCTAGCGGGCTCAGACAGGGGAAATGGTATGGCTACACCTTC. This rearrangement joins TRBV5-1 to TRBJ1-2; 8 bases map to TRBD1. CDR1 and CDR2 from the germline V gene are SGHRS and YFSETQ. V was pared by 2 bases and J by 5 bases, with 23 bases of the junction left unmatched. The CDR3 runs 20 residues.

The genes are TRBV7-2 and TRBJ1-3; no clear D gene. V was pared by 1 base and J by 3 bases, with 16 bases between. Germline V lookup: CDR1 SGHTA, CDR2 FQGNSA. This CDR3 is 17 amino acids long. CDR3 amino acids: CASSLGPMWGGGNTIYF. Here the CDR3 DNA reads TGTGCCAGCAGCTTAGGGCCGATGTGGGGAGGTGGAAACACCATATATTTT.

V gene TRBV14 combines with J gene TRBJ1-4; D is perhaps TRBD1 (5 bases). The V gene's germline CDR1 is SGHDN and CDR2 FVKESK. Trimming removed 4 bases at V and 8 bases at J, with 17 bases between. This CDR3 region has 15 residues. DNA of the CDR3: TGTGCCAGCAGCCCACGGCAGGGTCAGTACGAAAAACTGTTTTTT. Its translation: CASSPRQGQYEKLFF. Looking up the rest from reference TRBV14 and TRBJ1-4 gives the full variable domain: EAGVTQFPSHSVIEKGQTVTLRCDPISGHDNLYWYRRVMGKEIKFLLHFVKESKQDESGMPNNRFLAERTGGTYSTLKVQPAELEDSGVYFCASSPRQGQYEKLFFGSGTQLSVL.

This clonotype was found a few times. CDR3 residues: CASSLAGASHEQYF. For the CDR3, the DNA is TGTGCCAGCAGTTTAGCAGGGGCTTCCCACGAGCAGTACTTC. This sequence joins TRBV12-3 or TRBV12-4 and TRBJ2-7, with TRBD1 as a possible D gene (5 bases). This CDR3 has 14 amino acids. Trimming removed 0 bases from V and 5 bases from J, with 11 bases in between.

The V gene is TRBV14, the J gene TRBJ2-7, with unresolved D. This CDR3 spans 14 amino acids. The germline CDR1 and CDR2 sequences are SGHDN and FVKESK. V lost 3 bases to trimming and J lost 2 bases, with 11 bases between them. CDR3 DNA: TGTGCCAGCAGCCAGGGCGTCCCTACCTACGAGCAGTACTTC. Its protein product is CASSQGVPTYEQYF. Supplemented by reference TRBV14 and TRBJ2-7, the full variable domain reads EAGVTQFPSHSVIEKGQTVTLRCDPISGHDNLYWYRRVMGKEIKFLLHFVKESKQDESGMPNNRFLAERTGGTYSTLKVQPAELEDSGVYFCASSQGVPTYEQYFGPGTRLTVT.

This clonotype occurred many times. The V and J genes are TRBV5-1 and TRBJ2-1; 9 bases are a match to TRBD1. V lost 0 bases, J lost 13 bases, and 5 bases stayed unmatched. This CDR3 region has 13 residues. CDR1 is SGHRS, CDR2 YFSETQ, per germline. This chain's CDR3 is CASSLGDRAYQFF. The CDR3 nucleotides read TGCGCCAGCAGCTTGGGGGACAGGGCCTACCAGTTCTTC.

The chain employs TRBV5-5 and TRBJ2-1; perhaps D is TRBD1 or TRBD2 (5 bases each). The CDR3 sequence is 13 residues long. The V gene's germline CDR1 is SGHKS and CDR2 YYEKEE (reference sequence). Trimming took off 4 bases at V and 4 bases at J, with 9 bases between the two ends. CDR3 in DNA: TGTGCCAGCAGCCGGGACCATTACAATGAGCAGTTCTTC. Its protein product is CASSRDHYNEQFF.

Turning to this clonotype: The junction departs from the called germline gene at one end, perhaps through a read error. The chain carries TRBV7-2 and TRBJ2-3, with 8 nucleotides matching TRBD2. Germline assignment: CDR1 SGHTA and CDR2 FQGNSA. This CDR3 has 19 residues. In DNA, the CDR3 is TGTGCCAGCAGCTTAGGGGTCGGGAGGGCCAATCTCCGCACAGGTACGCAGTATTTT. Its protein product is CASSLGVGRANLRTGTQYF.

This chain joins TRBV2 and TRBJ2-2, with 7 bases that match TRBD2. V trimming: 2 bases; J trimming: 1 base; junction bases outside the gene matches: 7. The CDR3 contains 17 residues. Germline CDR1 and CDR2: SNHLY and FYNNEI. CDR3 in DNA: TGTGCCAGCAGTGAAAATTTGGCTAGCGGGAACACCGGGGAGCTGTTTTTT. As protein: CASSENLASGNTGELFF.

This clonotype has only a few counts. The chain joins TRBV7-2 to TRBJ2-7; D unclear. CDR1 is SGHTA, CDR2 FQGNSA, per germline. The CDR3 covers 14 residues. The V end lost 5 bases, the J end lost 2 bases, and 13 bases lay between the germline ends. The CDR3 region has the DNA TGTGCCAGCAGCCCCGCAAGGAAAACCTACGAGCAGTACTTC. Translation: CASSPARKTYEQYF.

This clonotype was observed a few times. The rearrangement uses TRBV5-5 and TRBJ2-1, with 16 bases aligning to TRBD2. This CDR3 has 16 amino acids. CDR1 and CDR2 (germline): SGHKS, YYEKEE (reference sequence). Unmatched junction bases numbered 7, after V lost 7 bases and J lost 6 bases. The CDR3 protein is CASQGLAGGPSNEQFF. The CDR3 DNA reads TGTGCCAGCCAGGGACTAGCGGGAGGGCCTTCCAATGAGCAGTTCTTC.

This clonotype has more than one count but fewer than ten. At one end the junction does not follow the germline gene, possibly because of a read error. The CDR3 nucleotides read TGCAGCGTTGAAGATCGGGCTATAGTAAACTTTGGCTACACCTTC. This encodes CSVEDRAIVNFGYTF. V gene TRBV29-1 combines with J gene TRBJ1-2; the D is unclear. Germline CDR1 SQVTM, CDR2 ANQGSEA. The CDR3 contains 15 residues.

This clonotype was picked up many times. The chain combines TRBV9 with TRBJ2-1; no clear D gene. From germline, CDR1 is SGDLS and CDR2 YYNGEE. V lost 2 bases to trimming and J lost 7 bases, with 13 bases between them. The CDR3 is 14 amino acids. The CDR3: CASSVGTVENEQFF. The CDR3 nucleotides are TGTGCCAGCAGCGTCGGCACCGTCGAAAATGAGCAGTTCTTC.

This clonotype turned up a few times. CDR3 sequence (DNA): TGTGCCAGCAGCGCCAGAGGGACCAGGGGGCGGGAGCAGTACTTC. Encoded protein: CASSARGTRGREQYF. The chain combines TRBV7-2 with TRBJ2-7; 8 nucleotides align to TRBD1. There are 15 residues in the CDR3. J was trimmed by 7 bases and V by 5 bases; bases with no gene match: 13. Germline V gene sequence: CDR1 SGHTA, CDR2 FQGNSA.

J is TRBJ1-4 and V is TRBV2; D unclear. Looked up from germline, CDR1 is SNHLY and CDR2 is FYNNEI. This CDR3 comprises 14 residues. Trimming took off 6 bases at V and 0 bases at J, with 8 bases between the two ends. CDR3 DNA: TGTGCCAGCAGCGCAGAGACAACTAATGAAAAACTGTTTTTT. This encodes CASSAETTNEKLFF.

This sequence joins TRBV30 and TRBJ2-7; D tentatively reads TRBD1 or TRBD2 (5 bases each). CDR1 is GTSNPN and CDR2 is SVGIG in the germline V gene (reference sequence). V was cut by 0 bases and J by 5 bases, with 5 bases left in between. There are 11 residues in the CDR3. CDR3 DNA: TGTGCCTGGAGTGTGGGGGACGAGCAGTACTTC. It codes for CAWSVGDEQYF.

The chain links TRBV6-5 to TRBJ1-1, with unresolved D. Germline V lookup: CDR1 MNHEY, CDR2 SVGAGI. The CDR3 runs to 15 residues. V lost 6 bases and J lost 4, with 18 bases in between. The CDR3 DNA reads TGTGCCAGCAGGCGACATAGGGAGTTGAGCACTGAAGCTTTCTTT. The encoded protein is CASRRHRELSTEAFF.

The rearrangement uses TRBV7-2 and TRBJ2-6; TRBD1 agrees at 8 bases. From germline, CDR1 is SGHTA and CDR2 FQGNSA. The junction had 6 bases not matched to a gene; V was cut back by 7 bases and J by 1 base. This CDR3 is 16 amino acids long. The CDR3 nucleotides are TGTGCCAGCACCCCGGGGACAGGATCTGGGGCCAACGTCCTGACTTTC. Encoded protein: CASTPGTGSGANVLTF.

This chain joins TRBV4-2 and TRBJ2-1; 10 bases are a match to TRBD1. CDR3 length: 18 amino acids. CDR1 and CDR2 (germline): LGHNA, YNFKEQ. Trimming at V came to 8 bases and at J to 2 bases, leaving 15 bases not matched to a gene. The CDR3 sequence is CASSSRSGTGVPYNEQFF. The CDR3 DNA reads TGTGCCAGCTCCTCCCGGTCTGGGACAGGGGTCCCCTACAATGAGCAGTTCTTC.